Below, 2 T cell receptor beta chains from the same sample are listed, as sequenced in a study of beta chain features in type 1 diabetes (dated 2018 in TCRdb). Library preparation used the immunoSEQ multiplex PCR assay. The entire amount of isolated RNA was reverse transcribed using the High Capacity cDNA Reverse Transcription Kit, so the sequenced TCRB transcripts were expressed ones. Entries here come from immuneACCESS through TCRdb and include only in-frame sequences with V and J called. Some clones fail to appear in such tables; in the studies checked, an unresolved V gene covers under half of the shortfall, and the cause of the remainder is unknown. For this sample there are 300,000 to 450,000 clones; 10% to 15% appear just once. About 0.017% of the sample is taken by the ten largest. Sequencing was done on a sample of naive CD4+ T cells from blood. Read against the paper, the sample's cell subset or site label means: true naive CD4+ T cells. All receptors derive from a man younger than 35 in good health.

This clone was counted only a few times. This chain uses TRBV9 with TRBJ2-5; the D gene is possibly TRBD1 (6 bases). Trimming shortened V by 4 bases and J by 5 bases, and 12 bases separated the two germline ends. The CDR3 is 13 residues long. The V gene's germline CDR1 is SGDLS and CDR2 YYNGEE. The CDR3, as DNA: TGTGCCAGCAGCTCAGGGGTAAGGGAGACCCAGTACTTC. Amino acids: CASSSGVRETQYF.

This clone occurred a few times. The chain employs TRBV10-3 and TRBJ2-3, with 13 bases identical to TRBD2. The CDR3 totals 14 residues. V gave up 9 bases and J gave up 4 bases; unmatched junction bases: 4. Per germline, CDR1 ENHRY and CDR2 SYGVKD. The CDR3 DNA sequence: TGTGCCATTAAAGGACTAGCGGGAGCAGATACGCAGTATTTT. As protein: CAIKGLAGADTQYF.